Below, 18 T cell receptor beta chains from the same sample are listed, as sequenced in a study of blood T cell repertoires in COVID-19. Clones were sequenced by immunoSEQ multiplex PCR, and TCRdb holds only the in-frame ones, with some missing. The table includes approximately 170,000 clones, more than 85% detected once. The sequencing input was peripheral blood. These TCRs come from a man aged 25-45 years with acute or convalescent COVID-19.

The chain has TRBV29-1 and TRBJ1-3; D gene unclear. The CDR3 has 15 amino acids. Germline values: CDR1 SQVTM, CDR2 ANQGSEA. Deletions cut 4 bases from V and 3 bases from J, with 16 bases between. The DNA for the CDR3 is TGCAGCGTTGTAAAACTCGAGGAGGGTGGAAACACCATATATTTT. Translation gives CSVVKLEEGGNTIYF. Full variable domain (missing parts from reference TRBV29-1 and TRBJ1-3): SAVISQKPSRDICQRGTSLTIQCQVDSQVTMMFWYRQQPGQSLTLIATANQGSEATYESGFVIDKFPISRPNLTFSTLTVSNMSPEDSSIYLCSVVKLEEGGNTIYFGEGSWLTVV.

CDR3 DNA: TGTGCCAGCGGGCCAGGTGGAAACACCGGGGAGCTGTTTTTT. It specifies CASGPGGNTGELFF. The chain recombines TRBV7-2 with TRBJ2-2, with no clear D. V lost 8 bases and J 2 bases, leaving 12 bases between the germline ends. The CDR3 runs to 14 residues. Germline loops: CDR1 SGHTA, CDR2 FQGNSA.

The chain combines TRBV19 with TRBJ1-1, with D perhaps matching TRBD1 (5 bases). The CDR3 is 16 amino acids. Trimming cost V 2 bases and J 2 bases, with 15 bases left between them. CDR1 is LNHDA and CDR2 is SQIVND in the germline V gene (reference sequence). This CDR3 is CASSIPLTAHNTEAFF. Here the CDR3 DNA reads TGTGCCAGTAGTATACCCTTGACAGCCCATAACACTGAAGCTTTCTTT.

V gene TRBV6-5 combines with J gene TRBJ1-2; 8 bases agree with TRBD1. J was trimmed by 8 bases and V by 5 bases; bases with no gene match: 13. Germline values: CDR1 MNHEY, CDR2 SVGAGI. The CDR3 is 15 amino acids. CDR3 in amino acids: CASSPPGQAGGGYTF. CDR3 DNA: TGTGCCAGCAGTCCCCCGGGACAGGCTGGCGGCGGCTACACCTTC.

The V and J genes are TRBV5-1 and TRBJ2-6; weak D call: TRBD2 (6 bases). V lost 4 bases and J 1 base, leaving 18 bases between the germline ends. Germline V gives CDR1 SGHRS, CDR2 YFSETQ. CDR3 length: 18 residues. Here the CDR3 DNA reads TGCGCCAGCAGCCGATCCGGGACTGCCCCGTCTGGGGCCAACGTCCTGACTTTC. Protein: CASSRSGTAPSGANVLTF.

The chain employs TRBV15 and TRBJ2-1, with 7 bases fitting TRBD1. Germline CDR1 is LNHNV and CDR2 is YYDKDF (reference sequence). This CDR3 has 15 residues. Trimming removed 1 base from V and 9 bases from J; junction bases left unmatched: 9. CDR3 DNA sequence: TGTGCCACCAGCAGAGGATCGACAGGGTTTTTTGAGCAGTTCTTC. Protein sequence: CATSRGSTGFFEQFF.

The V call is TRBV5-1, the J call TRBJ2-5; 15 bases fit TRBD2. Germline V CDR1 and CDR2: SGHRS, YFSETQ. V gave up 0 bases and J gave up 5 bases; unmatched junction bases: 8. This CDR3 is built from 18 residues. The CDR3 nucleotides are TGCGCCAGCAGCTTGGGGGGACTAGCGGGAGGCGTCGGTGAGACCCAGTACTTC. It specifies CASSLGGLAGGVGETQYF.

The V gene is TRBV16, the J gene TRBJ1-1; maybe TRBD1 (6 bases). Germline loops: CDR1 KGHSY, CDR2 FQNENV. Trimming removed 6 bases from V and 6 bases from J, with 8 bases in between. The CDR3 extends over 11 amino acids. The CDR3 DNA sequence: TGTGCCAGCAGGGGGGGGCCTGAAGCTTTCTTT. It is translated as CASRGGPEAFF.

The V call is TRBV29-1, the J call TRBJ2-7; 7 bases are a match to TRBD1. Germline lookup yields CDR1 SQVTM and CDR2 ANQGSEA. CDR3 length: 13 residues. V was clipped by 6 bases and J by 6 bases; unmatched bases: 11. The CDR3, as DNA: TGCAGCGTGGACCAACAGGGGACCAGCGAGCAGTACTTC. It codes for CSVDQQGTSEQYF.

The rearrangement joins TRBV7-9 to TRBJ1-4; D might be TRBD1 (6 bases). Deletions cut 6 bases from V and 4 bases from J, with 6 bases between. This CDR3 is built from 12 residues. Germline CDR1 and CDR2: SEHNR and FQNEAQ (reference sequence). CDR3 nucleotide sequence: TGTGCCAGCAGGGACAGTAATGAAAAACTGTTTTTT. Encoded protein: CASRDSNEKLFF.

This chain connects TRBV2 to TRBJ2-2; D is possibly TRBD1 (5 bases). The germline gives CDR1 SNHLY, CDR2 FYNNEI. Deletions cut 8 bases from V and 1 base from J, with 11 bases between. CDR3 size: 14 residues. The CDR3 DNA reads as TGTGCCAGCGTTGGAACAGGGAACACCGGGGAGCTGTTTTTT. The encoded protein is CASVGTGNTGELFF. Variable domain in full (rest from reference TRBV2 and TRBJ2-2): EPEVTQTPSHQVTQMGQEVILRCVPISNHLYFYWYRQILGQKVEFLVSFYNNEISEKSEIFDDQFSVERPDGSNFTLKIRSTKLEDSAMYFCASVGTGNTGELFFGEGSRLTVL.

The J gene is TRBJ1-2, the V gene TRBV3-1 (or the pseudogene TRBV3-2); 7 nucleotides match TRBD1. The junction had 7 bases not matched to a gene; V was cut back by 4 bases and J by 8 bases. Germline values: CDR1 LGHDT, CDR2 YNNKEL (reference sequence). This CDR3 contains 13 residues. CDR3 amino acids: CASSPRQGWGYTF. The DNA for the CDR3 is TGTGCCAGCAGCCCTCGACAGGGCTGGGGCTACACCTTC.

The rearrangement joins TRBV5-6 to TRBJ1-2; D ambiguous. Germline assignment: CDR1 SGHDT and CDR2 YYEEEE. The CDR3 runs to 13 residues. Trimming left V 0 bases short and J 6 bases short, with 9 bases between. DNA for the CDR3: TGTGCCAGCAGCTTGGCCGGGAAGGATGGCTACACCTTC. It yields the protein CASSLAGKDGYTF. The full variable domain, with the rest looked up from reference TRBV5-6 and TRBJ1-2, is DAGVTQSPTHLIKTRGQQVTLRCSPKSGHDTVSWYQQALGQGPQFIFQYYEEEERQRGNFPDRFSGHQFPNYSSELNVNALLLGDSALYLCASSLAGKDGYTFGSGTRLTVV.

The gene calls are TRBV5-4 and TRBJ2-7, with 9 bases aligning to TRBD1. The germline CDR1 and CDR2 sequences are SGHNT and YYREEE (reference sequence). The CDR3 has 15 amino acids. The J segment lost 7 bases and the V segment lost 0 bases, leaving 8 bases of the junction unmatched. CDR3 nucleotide sequence: TGTGCCAGCAGCTTGGATGGGGACAGGGTCAGTGAGCAGTACTTC. Its translation is CASSLDGDRVSEQYF.

The chain joins TRBV28 to TRBJ1-4; D might be TRBD1 (6 bases). This CDR3 has 15 amino acids. The germline gives CDR1 MDHEN, CDR2 SYDVKM. V was shortened by 3 bases and J by 4 bases, with 12 bases between the two germline ends. The CDR3 protein is CASSFGGGVNEKLFF. The CDR3 coding sequence is TGTGCCAGCAGTTTCGGAGGGGGGGTTAATGAAAAACTGTTTTTT.

The chain combines TRBV6-6 with TRBJ1-4; D call uncertain. This CDR3 spans 12 amino acids. V dropped 6 bases and J dropped 7 bases, with 9 bases sitting between them. Germline CDR1 and CDR2: MNHNY and SVGAGI (reference sequence). The CDR3 loop reads CASSPRGEKLFF. In DNA form, the CDR3 reads TGTGCCAGCAGCCCCCGGGGTGAAAAACTGTTTTTT.

The chain is built from TRBV29-1 and TRBJ1-2; D is possibly TRBD1 (6 bases). The V end was cut by 7 bases, the J end by 3 bases, with 9 bases between. The CDR3 spans 11 residues. Germline V gene data show CDR1 as SQVTM and CDR2 as ANQGSEA. The CDR3 loop is CSGGGDYGYTF. The CDR3 DNA reads as TGCAGCGGAGGGGGGGACTATGGCTACACCTTC. Full variable domain (missing parts from reference TRBV29-1 and TRBJ1-2): SAVISQKPSRDICQRGTSLTIQCQVDSQVTMMFWYRQQPGQSLTLIATANQGSEATYESGFVIDKFPISRPNLTFSTLTVSNMSPEDSSIYLCSGGGDYGYTFGSGTRLTVV.

This clone appeared once. This chain connects TRBV6-5 to TRBJ2-3, with 8 bases fitting TRBD2. From germline, CDR1 is MNHEY and CDR2 SVGAGI. The ends lost 4 bases at V and 7 bases at J; junction bases unmatched: 7. The CDR3 has 14 residues. CDR3 sequence (DNA): TGTGCCAGCAGTTCCGGGACTAGTGCTAATACGCAGTATTTT. Translated: CASSSGTSANTQYF.